These 26 T cell receptor beta chains were sequenced from one sample in a study of shared clonotypes between healthy human individuals. Clones were read by immunoSEQ multiplex PCR, and TCRdb kept only the in-frame ones, dropping some. Of millions of clones listed, approximately 93% were seen once; the top ten hold around 0.4%. What was sequenced was naive CD4+ T cells from PBMCs. Subset here: CD45RA+ positively selected. These TCRs come from a man younger than 30 in good health. Some clones in this sample may be carry-over from other donors' samples.

Comment on this clone: At the DNA level, this CDR3 is encoded by other sequences in the same sample as well. The V call is TRBV5-1, the J call TRBJ2-7, with 8 positions matching TRBD1. Germline V gives CDR1 SGHRS, CDR2 YFSETQ. V trimming: 0 bases; J trimming: 2 bases; junction bases outside the gene matches: 4. The CDR3 length is 15 residues. CDR3 sequence: CASSLGQGATYEQYF. CDR3 coding DNA: TGCGCCAGCAGCTTGGGTCAGGGGGCGACCTACGAGCAGTACTTC.

The chain combines TRBV4-1 with TRBJ1-5; weak D call: TRBD1 (5 bases). The CDR3 spans 17 residues. V shed 1 base and J shed 3 bases, with 16 bases lying between them. Germline CDR1 reads MGHRA; CDR2 reads YSYEKL. The CDR3, as DNA: TGCGCCAGCAGCCAAGTCCCCGCAGGGACCTACAATCAGCCCCAGCATTTT. Residues: CASSQVPAGTYNQPQHF.

This chain links TRBV29-1 with TRBJ2-4; D possibly matches TRBD1 or TRBD2 (7 bases each). Germline CDR1 is SQVTM and CDR2 is ANQGSEA. This CDR3 is 14 amino acids long. Trimming removed 7 bases at V and 8 bases at J, with 21 bases between. The CDR3 coding sequence is TGCAGCGCTGGGGACAGCCGGGCGGGGGACATTCAGTACTTC. Amino acid sequence: CSAGDSRAGDIQYF.

The V gene is TRBV27, the J gene TRBJ1-2, with D perhaps TRBD1 (5 bases). The CDR3 totals 15 residues. CDR1 and CDR2 (germline): MNHEY, SMNVEV (reference sequence). The V gene lost 6 bases and the J gene lost 4 bases, with 18 bases spanning the gap. The CDR3 loop reads CASRRGVRQSYGYTF. CDR3 bases: TGTGCCAGCAGGAGGGGCGTGCGACAAAGCTATGGCTACACCTTC.

This chain joins TRBV29-1 and TRBJ1-2, with D unresolved. V lost 4 bases and J lost 2, with 11 bases in between. The CDR3 is 13 amino acids. Germline CDR1 reads SQVTM; CDR2 reads ANQGSEA. The CDR3 nucleotides read TGCAGCGTTGTATCGGAGTACAACTATGGCTACACCTTC. Encoded protein: CSVVSEYNYGYTF. The complete variable domain, with remaining parts taken from reference TRBV29-1 and TRBJ1-2, reads SAVISQKPSRDICQRGTSLTIQCQVDSQVTMMFWYRQQPGQSLTLIATANQGSEATYESGFVIDKFPISRPNLTFSTLTVSNMSPEDSSIYLCSVVSEYNYGYTFGSGTRLTVV.

The chain recombines TRBV28 with TRBJ2-7; weak D call: TRBD1 (6 bases). Germline V lookup: CDR1 MDHEN, CDR2 SYDVKM. V lost 3 bases, J lost 3 bases, and 12 bases lay in between. The CDR3 is 14 residues long. The CDR3 DNA follows: TGTGCCAGCAGTTTGCCAGGGGCGAACTACGAGCAGTACTTC. This encodes CASSLPGANYEQYF.

The table lists this clone with a few counts. The chain carries TRBV28 and TRBJ1-5, with D hard to call. Looked up from germline, CDR1 is MDHEN and CDR2 is SYDVKM. The CDR3 consists of 13 residues. Trimming removed 6 bases at V and 2 bases at J, with 8 bases between. CDR3 loop: CASRVRGNQPQHF. In DNA form, the CDR3 reads TGTGCCAGCAGGGTCCGTGGCAATCAGCCCCAGCATTTT. Full variable domain (missing parts from reference TRBV28 and TRBJ1-5): DVKVTQSSRYLVKRTGEKVFLECVQDMDHENMFWYRQDPGLGLRLIYFSYDVKMKEKGDIPEGYSVSREKKERFSLILESASTNQTSMYLCASRVRGNQPQHFGDGTRLSIL.

In nucleotides, the CDR3 is TGTGCCACCAGCAGAGGTAATGCGGTTACCTACAATGAGCAGTTCTTC. As protein: CATSRGNAVTYNEQFF. The chain uses TRBV15 and TRBJ2-1, with D uncertain. Germline V gene data show CDR1 as LNHNV and CDR2 as YYDKDF (reference sequence). Trimming took off 1 base at V and 2 bases at J, with 12 bases between the two ends. This CDR3 comprises 16 residues.

The J gene is TRBJ2-5, the V gene TRBV2, with D possibly matching TRBD1 (5 bases). The J call could be wrong; TRBJ2-7 is a better fit for the DNA end. Germline-derived CDR1 and CDR2 are SNHLY and FYNNEI. The CDR3 contains 14 residues. CDR3 residues: CASSEGAGTYEQYF. The CDR3 bases are TGTGCCAGCAGTGAAGGTGCAGGGACCTACGAGCAGTACTTC.

The CDR3 protein is CASSRGQAYEQYF. The CDR3, as DNA: TGTGCCAGCAGCCGAGGACAGGCCTACGAGCAGTACTTC. The chain has TRBV14 and TRBJ2-7; TRBD1 agrees at 7 bases. The CDR3 sequence is 13 residues long. The germline V gene has CDR1 SGHDN and CDR2 FVKESK. V shed 4 bases, J shed 2 bases, and the junction held 2 bases outside the gene matches.

As for this clone: Other DNA sequences in the same sample also yield this CDR3. The rearrangement uses TRBV28 and TRBJ1-5; no clear D gene. Trimming removed 4 bases from V and 4 bases from J, with 8 bases in between. The CDR3 has 13 residues. In germline, CDR1 is MDHEN, CDR2 SYDVKM. CDR3 sequence: CASSWAPNQPQHF. In DNA, the CDR3 is TGTGCCAGCAGTTGGGCGCCGAATCAGCCCCAGCATTTT. Complete variable domain (other parts from reference TRBV28 and TRBJ1-5): DVKVTQSSRYLVKRTGEKVFLECVQDMDHENMFWYRQDPGLGLRLIYFSYDVKMKEKGDIPEGYSVSREKKERFSLILESASTNQTSMYLCASSWAPNQPQHFGDGTRLSIL.

V and J are TRBV11-2 and TRBJ1-1; no clear D. The CDR3 runs 13 residues. Trimming shortened V by 5 bases and J by 4 bases, and 11 bases separated the two germline ends. From germline, CDR1 is SGHAT and CDR2 FQNNGV. In nucleotides, the CDR3 is TGTGCCAGCAGCGCCATGTCCGGCACTGAAGCTTTCTTT. Encoded protein: CASSAMSGTEAFF.

The chain links TRBV14 to TRBJ1-1, with 8 positions matching TRBD1. The CDR3 totals 15 residues. Germline V CDR1 and CDR2: SGHDN, FVKESK. Germline trimming cut 0 bases from V and 4 bases from J; bases unmatched to any gene: 4. The CDR3 region has the DNA TGTGCCAGCAGCCAAGACTTGGACAGGGTCACTGAAGCTTTCTTT. This encodes CASSQDLDRVTEAFF.

V is TRBV18 and J is TRBJ2-5, with 7 bases matching TRBD1. The germline gives CDR1 KGHSH, CDR2 LQKENI. J was trimmed by 4 bases and V by 1 base; bases with no gene match: 6. The CDR3 consists of 15 residues. The CDR3 bases are TGTGCCAGCTCACCACTACTGGGACAGCGAGAGACCCAGTACTTC. Its protein is CASSPLLGQRETQYF.

V usage is TRBV9 and J usage is TRBJ2-3; TRBD1 aligns across 8 bases. CDR3 size: 16 residues. V shed 3 bases, J shed 6 bases, and the junction held 12 bases outside the gene matches. Germline V gives CDR1 SGDLS, CDR2 YYNGEE. The CDR3 sequence: CASSARTGKGLDTQYF. The CDR3 DNA reads as TGTGCCAGCAGCGCACGGACAGGGAAAGGTTTGGATACGCAGTATTTT.

The CDR3 loop reads CASRPGAGGKNEQFF. The CDR3 DNA reads as TGTGCCAGCAGACCCGGGGCAGGGGGTAAAAATGAGCAGTTCTTC. The chain has TRBV28 and TRBJ2-1, with 7 positions matching TRBD1. V dropped 6 bases and J dropped 7; count of bases not matched to a gene: 12. CDR1 MDHEN and CDR2 SYDVKM come from the germline V gene. CDR3 size: 15 residues.

The rearrangement links TRBV30 to TRBJ2-2, with D perhaps TRBD2 (5 bases). Germline CDR1 GTSNPN, CDR2 SVGIG (reference sequence). CDR3 length: 13 residues. V lost 0 bases, J lost 7 bases, and 9 bases lay in between. CDR3 nucleotides: TGTGCCTGGAGTGTTGGCCGGGGCGGGGAGCTGTTTTTT. It specifies CAWSVGRGGELFF.

V is TRBV28 and J is TRBJ2-5; TRBD2 might be the D (5 bases). The CDR3 extends over 15 amino acids. The germline V and J ends were trimmed by 8 bases and 2 bases, with 18 bases remaining between them. Per the germline V gene, CDR1 is MDHEN and CDR2 is SYDVKM. CDR3 loop: CASGRVMVSQETQYF. The CDR3, as DNA: TGTGCCAGCGGGCGGGTGATGGTATCACAAGAGACCCAGTACTTC.

This chain connects TRBV6-6 to TRBJ1-2; tentatively, D is TRBD1 (6 bases). CDR1 and CDR2 (germline): MNHNY, SVGAGI (reference sequence). Trimming cost V 6 bases and J 5 bases, with 13 bases left between them. The CDR3 sequence is 13 residues long. The CDR3: CASSPDSMYGYTF. The CDR3 DNA sequence: TGTGCCAGCAGCCCGGACAGTATGTATGGCTACACCTTC.

This chain links TRBV27 with TRBJ1-2, with TRBD1 as a possible D gene (5 bases). The V and J ends lost 3 bases and 6 bases respectively, with 14 bases between them. Germline lookup yields CDR1 MNHEY and CDR2 SMNVEV (reference sequence). CDR3 size: 14 residues. CDR3 DNA sequence: TGTGCCAGCAGTTTCACGGGGGTCTTAAATGGCTACACCTTC. As protein: CASSFTGVLNGYTF.

The chain joins TRBV7-2 to TRBJ2-3; 8 bases fit TRBD1. The CDR3 has 16 amino acids. The germline CDR1 and CDR2 sequences are SGHTA and FQGNSA. J lost 0 bases, V lost 5 bases, and 7 bases had no gene match. This CDR3 is CASSPRRGLSTDTQYF. The CDR3 DNA reads as TGTGCCAGCAGCCCCCGCAGGGGGCTGAGCACAGATACGCAGTATTTT.

The V call is TRBV10-3, the J call TRBJ2-1, with D unclear. The CDR3 spans 16 residues. CDR1 and CDR2 from the germline V gene are ENHRY and SYGVKD. Trimming pared 3 bases from V and 0 bases from J, leaving 12 bases between. This CDR3 reads CAISELVTASYNEQFF. In DNA, the CDR3 is TGTGCCATCAGTGAATTGGTAACGGCCTCCTACAATGAGCAGTTCTTC.

This sequence joins TRBV27 and TRBJ2-5; 8 nucleotides agree with TRBD1. V lost 5 bases, J lost 5 bases, and 1 base stayed unmatched. The CDR3 covers 12 residues. Per the germline V gene, CDR1 is MNHEY and CDR2 is SMNVEV (reference sequence). CDR3 in amino acids: CASSTGGETQYF. In DNA, the CDR3 is TGTGCCAGCAGTACAGGGGGGGAGACCCAGTACTTC.

A few counts support this clone. Other nucleotide sequences from this sample produce the same CDR3. The chain couples TRBV19 to TRBJ1-1, with 9 bases identical to TRBD1. V gave up 4 bases and J gave up 5 bases; unmatched junction bases: 2. CDR3 length equals 13 residues. The germline CDR1 and CDR2 sequences are LNHDA and SQIVND (reference sequence). CDR3 amino acids: CASSKQGATEAFF. For the CDR3, the DNA is TGTGCCAGTAGTAAACAGGGGGCAACTGAAGCTTTCTTT.

The chain links TRBV5-1 to TRBJ1-5, with unresolved D. Between the trimmed V and J ends, which lost 0 bases and 9 bases, there was a span of 13 bases. The CDR3 is made up of 14 amino acids. Germline-derived CDR1 and CDR2 are SGHRS and YFSETQ. The CDR3 sequence: CASSLVPGPGPQHF. The CDR3 coding sequence is TGCGCCAGCAGCTTGGTTCCCGGGCCAGGGCCCCAGCATTTT.

The chain has TRBV19 and TRBJ2-3; TRBD2 might be the D (6 bases). This CDR3 region has 14 residues. V lost 7 bases and J 2 bases, leaving 13 bases between the germline ends. Germline V CDR1 and CDR2: LNHDA, SQIVND (reference sequence). The chain's CDR3 is CASTPGLYTDTQYF. In nucleotides, the CDR3 is TGTGCCAGTACTCCGGGACTCTACACAGATACGCAGTATTTT.